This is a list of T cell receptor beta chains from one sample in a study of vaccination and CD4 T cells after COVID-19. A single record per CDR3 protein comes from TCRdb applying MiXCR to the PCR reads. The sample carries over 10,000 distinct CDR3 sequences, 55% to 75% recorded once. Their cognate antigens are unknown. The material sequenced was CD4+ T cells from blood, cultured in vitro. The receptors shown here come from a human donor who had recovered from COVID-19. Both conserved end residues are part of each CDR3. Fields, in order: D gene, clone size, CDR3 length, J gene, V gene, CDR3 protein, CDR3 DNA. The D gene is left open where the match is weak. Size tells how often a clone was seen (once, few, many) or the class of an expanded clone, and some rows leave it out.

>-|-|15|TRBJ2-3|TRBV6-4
CASSVDSLTTDTQYF
TGTGCCAGCAGTGTAGATAGCCTGACCACAGATACGCAGTATTTT
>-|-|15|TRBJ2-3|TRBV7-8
CASSLAQGNTDTQYF
TGTGCCAGCAGCTTAGCTCAGGGGAACACAGATACGCAGTATTTT
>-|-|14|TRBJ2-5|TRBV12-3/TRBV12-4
CASSLWDSRETQYF
TGTGCCAGCAGTTTATGGGACTCCAGAGAGACCCAGTACTTC
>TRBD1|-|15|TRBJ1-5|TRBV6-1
CATGGDRGSNQPQHF
TGTGCCACCGGGGGGGACAGGGGTAGCAATCAGCCCCAGCATTTT
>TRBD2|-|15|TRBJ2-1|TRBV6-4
CASSDGTSSYNEQFF
TGTGCCAGCAGTGATGGGACTAGCTCCTACAATGAGCAGTTCTTC
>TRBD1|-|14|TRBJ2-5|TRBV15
CATSSRTGWETQYF
TGTGCCACCAGCAGCCGGACAGGGTGGGAGACCCAGTACTTC
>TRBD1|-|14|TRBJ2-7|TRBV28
CASSGDSSPNEQYF
TGTGCCAGCAGCGGGGACAGTTCTCCCAACGAGCAGTACTTC
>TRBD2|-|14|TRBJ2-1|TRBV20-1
CSARPSGRSNEQFF
TGCAGTGCTAGGCCTAGCGGGAGATCGAATGAGCAGTTCTTC
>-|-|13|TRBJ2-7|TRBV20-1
CSAPQEASYGQYF
TGCAGTGCTCCACAGGAGGCGTCCTACGGGCAGTACTTC
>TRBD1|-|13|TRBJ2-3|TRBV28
CASRTGGADTQYF
TGTGCCAGCAGAACAGGGGGTGCAGATACGCAGTATTTT
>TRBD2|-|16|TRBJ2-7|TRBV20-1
CSADDRGLAGRGEQYF
TGCAGTGCTGATGACCGGGGACTAGCGGGAAGAGGCGAGCAGTACTTC
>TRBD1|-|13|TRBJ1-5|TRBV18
CASGQGINQPQHF
TGTGCCAGCGGACAGGGGATCAATCAGCCCCAGCATTTT
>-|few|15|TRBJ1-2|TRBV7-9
CASSPWEVPNYGYTF
TGTGCCAGCAGCCCCTGGGAGGTCCCTAACTATGGCTACACCTTC
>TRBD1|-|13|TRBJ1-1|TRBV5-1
CASTLTGSGEAFF
TGCGCCAGCACCTTGACAGGGTCGGGTGAAGCTTTCTTT
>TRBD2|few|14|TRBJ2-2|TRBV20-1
CSVSGGLNTGELFF
TGCAGTGTCTCGGGGGGTCTCAACACCGGGGAGCTGTTTTTT
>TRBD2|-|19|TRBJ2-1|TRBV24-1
CATSDSGLAGAGAYNEQFF
TGTGCCACCAGTGATTCCGGACTAGCGGGAGCGGGTGCCTACAATGAGCAGTTCTTC
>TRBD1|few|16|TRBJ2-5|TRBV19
CASSKPSGGGKETQYF
TGTGCCAGTAGCAAACCCTCAGGGGGCGGAAAGGAGACCCAGTACTTC
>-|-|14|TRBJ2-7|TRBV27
CASSRSRGGYEQYF
TGTGCCAGCAGCAGGTCCAGGGGAGGATACGAGCAGTACTTC
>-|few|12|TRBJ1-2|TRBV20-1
CSASTESYGYTF
TGCAGTGCTAGTACAGAGTCCTATGGCTACACCTTC
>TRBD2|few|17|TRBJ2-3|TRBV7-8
CASSLGRTSGNTDTQYF
TGTGCCAGCAGCTTAGGGCGGACTAGCGGGAACACAGATACGCAGTATTTT
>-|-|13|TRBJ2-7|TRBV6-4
CASGGPRTYEQYF
TGTGCCAGCGGTGGACCGAGAACCTACGAGCAGTACTTC
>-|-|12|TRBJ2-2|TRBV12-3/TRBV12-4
CASSFHTGELFF
TGTGCCAGCAGTTTCCACACCGGGGAGCTGTTTTTT